A single sample is the source of the 26 T cell receptor beta chains below, sequenced in a study of OX40 agonist ivuxolimab in advanced cancers. Library generation was performed with the immunoSEQ multiplex PCR assay. In TCRdb, the immuneACCESS table is reduced to in-frame sequences with V and J assigned. These tables do not hold every clone; where another copy was compared, an unresolved V gene accounts for under half, and the others remain unexplained. For this sample there are about 43,000 clones; more than 70% appear just once. The top ten hold roughly 25% of the sample. The sample was CD4+ or CD8+ T cells sorted from blood, taken in a trial of the OX40 agonist ivuxolimab. The receptors originated from an adult with an advanced solid tumor such as melanoma, head and neck, liver or kidney cancer.

This sequence joins TRBV7-9 and TRBJ2-5, with D unresolved. The CDR3 covers 19 residues. Germline V gene sequence: CDR1 SEHNR, CDR2 FQNEAQ (reference sequence). V was clipped by 0 bases and J by 0 bases, with 20 bases between them. CDR3 DNA sequence: TGTGCCAGCAGCTTAGCGACTTTCTCCATATACGGGTACCAAGAGACCCAGTACTTC. Translation: CASSLATFSIYGYQETQYF. The whole variable domain, remainder taken from reference TRBV7-9 and TRBJ2-5, is DTGVSQNPRHKITKRGQNVTFRCDPISEHNRLYWYRQTLGQGPEFLTYFQNEAQLEKSRLLSDRFSAERPKGSFSTLEIQRTEQGDSAMYLCASSLATFSIYGYQETQYFGPGTRLLVL.

V and J are TRBV4-1 and TRBJ2-7; the D call may be TRBD1 or TRBD2 (6 bases each). Germline CDR1 reads MGHRA; CDR2 reads YSYEKL. Trimming took off 5 bases at V and 9 bases at J, with 20 bases between the two ends. The CDR3 spans 14 residues. CDR3 DNA sequence: TGCGCCAGCAGCAAACCGGGGTCAGGAGGGGGGCAGTACTTC. It encodes CASSKPGSGGGQYF.

The rearrangement joins TRBV7-3 to TRBJ2-1, with TRBD2 as a possible D gene (6 bases). V lost 1 base, J lost 2 bases, and 9 bases lay in between. The CDR3 totals 15 residues. Germline V gene lookup returns CDR1 SGHTA and CDR2 FQGTGA. Here the CDR3 DNA reads TGTGCCAGCAGCTTAAGCGGAGGGGCCTACAATGAGCAGTTCTTC. Translating gives CASSLSGGAYNEQFF.

The chain employs TRBV14 and TRBJ2-1, with D perhaps TRBD1 (6 bases). The V gene lost 6 bases and the J gene lost 0 bases, with 15 bases spanning the gap. Germline-derived CDR1 and CDR2 are SGHDN and FVKESK. The length of the CDR3 is 16 residues. The CDR3 DNA sequence: TGTGCCAGCAGTCCTAGGACAGACAACTCCTACAATGAGCAGTTCTTC. Amino acids: CASSPRTDNSYNEQFF.

This clone was counted only a few times. The chain joins TRBV4-1 to TRBJ1-1; 7 nucleotides line up with TRBD1. Trimming cost V 2 bases and J 3 bases; bases outside gene matches: 9. Germline CDR1 reads MGHRA; CDR2 reads YSYEKL. This CDR3 has 16 residues. This CDR3 is CASSQSAGGLDTEAFF. The CDR3 nucleotides are TGCGCCAGCAGCCAATCAGCAGGGGGTTTGGACACTGAAGCTTTCTTT.

The chain has TRBV27 and TRBJ2-1; D call uncertain. This CDR3 is 14 amino acids long. The V and J ends lost 7 bases and 5 bases respectively, with 15 bases between them. Germline CDR1 reads MNHEY; CDR2 reads SMNVEV (reference sequence). CDR3 in amino acids: CASTLRTSHNEQFF. CDR3 nucleotides: TGTGCCAGCACCCTCCGGACGTCCCACAATGAGCAGTTCTTC.

In nucleotides, the CDR3 is TGTGCCTCGAAAGAAGGAGGAGCGGTTTACAATGAGCAGTTCTTC. Translation gives CASKEGGAVYNEQFF. The rearrangement links TRBV7-8 to TRBJ2-1; D is possibly TRBD2 (5 bases). Germline CDR1 reads SGHVS; CDR2 reads FQNEAQ. V shed 11 bases and J shed 4 bases, with 21 bases lying between them. CDR3 length: 15 residues.

This chain connects TRBV27 to TRBJ1-1, with TRBD1 identical over 8 bases. V was clipped by 2 bases and J by 2 bases; unmatched bases: 4. The CDR3 covers 15 residues. The germline gives CDR1 MNHEY, CDR2 SMNVEV (reference sequence). This chain's CDR3 is CASSLNRGYNTEAFF. The DNA of the CDR3 is TGTGCCAGCAGTTTAAACAGGGGGTATAACACTGAAGCTTTCTTT.

This chain connects TRBV7-9 to TRBJ1-4; tentatively, D is TRBD1 (5 bases). Trimming took off 5 bases at V and 5 bases at J, with 9 bases between the two ends. CDR3 length: 13 residues. Germline lookup yields CDR1 SEHNR and CDR2 FQNEAQ (reference sequence). The CDR3 reads CASSRQGNEKLFF. The CDR3 DNA reads as TGTGCCAGCAGCCGCCAGGGAAATGAAAAACTGTTTTTT. Full variable domain (rest looked up from reference TRBV7-9 and TRBJ1-4): DTGVSQNPRHKITKRGQNVTFRCDPISEHNRLYWYRQTLGQGPEFLTYFQNEAQLEKSRLLSDRFSAERPKGSFSTLEIQRTEQGDSAMYLCASSRQGNEKLFFGSGTQLSVL.

The chain employs TRBV27 and TRBJ1-2; D gene uncertain. The germline V gene has CDR1 MNHEY and CDR2 SMNVEV (reference sequence). The CDR3 loop spans 14 amino acids. V lost 0 bases to trimming and J lost 4 bases, with 9 bases between them. The CDR3 spells CASSLSSGLYGYTF. CDR3 in DNA: TGTGCCAGCAGTTTATCATCCGGTCTCTATGGCTACACCTTC.

The genes are TRBV28 and TRBJ2-1, with TRBD2 matching over 7 bases. In germline, CDR1 is MDHEN, CDR2 SYDVKM. This CDR3 is built from 18 residues. The J segment lost 1 base and the V segment lost 3 bases, leaving 12 bases of the junction unmatched. The CDR3 bases are TGTGCCAGCAGTTTTCGGGCAGGGAGGGAAGGGTCCTACAATGAGCAGTTCTTC. Translated, it gives CASSFRAGREGSYNEQFF.

This clone was counted a single time. The chain combines TRBV27 with TRBJ2-1; 12 bases line up with TRBD2. Germline CDR1 and CDR2: MNHEY and SMNVEV (reference sequence). This CDR3 contains 15 residues. The trim removed 8 bases at V and 5 bases at J, leaving 7 bases unmatched. CDR3 in DNA: TGTGCCAGCCGAGGCCGGACTAGCGGGAACAATGAGCAGTTCTTC. This gives the protein CASRGRTSGNNEQFF.

V gene TRBV7-9 combines with J gene TRBJ2-6; D remains unclear. The V gene lost 4 bases and the J gene lost 1 base, with 8 bases spanning the gap. CDR1 SEHNR and CDR2 FQNEAQ come from the germline V gene (reference sequence). There are 15 residues in the CDR3. CDR3 sequence reads: CASSSVLSGANVLTF. CDR3 nucleotides: TGTGCCAGCAGCTCTGTACTATCTGGGGCCAACGTCCTGACTTTC.

This clone was recorded once. CDR3 residues: CASSQDAGVAEQYF. The CDR3 DNA reads TGCGCCAGCAGCCAAGATGCAGGGGTGGCGGAGCAGTACTTC. The V and J genes are TRBV4-1 and TRBJ2-7; D perhaps matches TRBD1 (6 bases). Germline V gene sequence: CDR1 MGHRA, CDR2 YSYEKL. Trimming removed 0 bases at V and 7 bases at J, with 13 bases between. The CDR3 sequence is 14 residues long.

The genes are TRBV19 and TRBJ2-5; tentatively, D is TRBD1 or TRBD2 (5 bases each). This CDR3 is 18 amino acids long. V was cut by 5 bases and J by 5 bases, with 27 bases left in between. The V gene's germline CDR1 is LNHDA and CDR2 SQIVND (reference sequence). This chain's CDR3 is CASSPISERQGPLETQYF. The CDR3, as DNA: TGTGCCAGTAGTCCGATTTCAGAGAGGCAGGGACCTCTGGAGACCCAGTACTTC.

V is TRBV27 and J is TRBJ2-7; 10 nucleotides line up with TRBD2. Losses at the gene ends were 2 bases for V and 6 bases for J; bases not matched to a gene: 7. The CDR3 runs 15 residues. Germline CDR1 reads MNHEY; CDR2 reads SMNVEV (reference sequence). CDR3 region: CASSLASGSRGEQYF. The DNA for the CDR3 is TGTGCCAGCAGTTTAGCTAGCGGGAGTCGGGGCGAGCAGTACTTC.

J is TRBJ2-7 and V is TRBV6-1, with TRBD1 as a possible D gene (8 bases). CDR3 size: 14 residues. CDR1 is MNHNS, CDR2 SASEGT, per germline. V was clipped by 7 bases and J by 0 bases, with 13 bases between them. The CDR3 DNA reads TGTGCCAGCATCTACAGGGGGGGCTCCTACGAGCAGTACTTC. Its protein is CASIYRGGSYEQYF.

Notes on this clone: At one of its ends the junction is not consistent with the germline gene, which may arise from a read error. The chain is built from TRBV7-7 and TRBJ2-7; possible D gene TRBD1, 5 bases. The CDR3 runs to 14 residues. Germline V CDR1 and CDR2: SSHAT, FNYEAQ (reference sequence). CDR3 coding DNA: TGTGCTAGCAGCCCTGGGGCAGGCACCTACGAGCAGTACTTC. This codes for CASSPGAGTYEQYF.

This clone was seen only a few times. V gene TRBV7-9 combines with J gene TRBJ1-1; weak D call: TRBD1 (6 bases). Germline CDR1 and CDR2: SEHNR and FQNEAQ (reference sequence). V shed 3 bases and J shed 1 base, with 12 bases lying between them. The CDR3 covers 15 residues. CDR3 sequence (DNA): TGTGCCAGCAGCTTCTTTGACAGGAGGAACACTGAAGCTTTCTTT. This sequence encodes CASSFFDRRNTEAFF.

This clone appeared a single time. J is TRBJ2-1 and V is TRBV5-1, with 7 bases that match TRBD2. The V segment lost 4 bases and the J segment 9 bases; nucleotides outside the gene matches: 16. Germline CDR1 is SGHRS and CDR2 is YFSETQ. This CDR3 is 16 amino acids long. The CDR3 coding sequence is TGCGCCAGCAGCCCCATGAAGGGCGGGAGTAAAGTTGAGCAGTTCTTC. Protein sequence: CASSPMKGGSKVEQFF.

The chain recombines TRBV6-4 with TRBJ2-3; D may be TRBD1 or TRBD2 (6 bases each). This CDR3 region has 16 residues. Germline CDR1 reads MRHNA; CDR2 reads SNTAGT. Trimming cost V 0 bases and J 0 bases, with 10 bases left between them. The chain's CDR3 is CASSDSQGTSTDTQYF. CDR3 DNA: TGTGCCAGCAGTGACTCCCAGGGGACTAGCACAGATACGCAGTATTTT.

This rearrangement joins TRBV28 to TRBJ2-7; tentatively, D is TRBD1 or TRBD2 (5 bases each). The CDR3 is 15 residues long. The V gene's germline CDR1 is MDHEN and CDR2 SYDVKM. The V and J ends lost 1 base and 7 bases respectively, with 17 bases between them. CDR3 residues: CASSLSRGRAGEQYF. CDR3 nucleotide sequence: TGTGCCAGCAGTTTATCGAGGGGAAGGGCCGGAGAGCAGTACTTC.

The chain links TRBV7-6 to TRBJ2-1, with 8 bases fitting TRBD2. The V and J ends lost 3 bases and 8 bases, in that order; junction bases with no gene match: 6. The CDR3 runs 14 residues. CDR1 and CDR2 from the germline V gene are SGHVS and FNYEAQ. The CDR3 spells CASSFIREGDEQFF. The DNA of the CDR3 is TGTGCCAGCAGCTTCATACGGGAGGGCGATGAGCAGTTCTTC. The full variable domain, its missing parts supplied by reference TRBV7-6 and TRBJ2-1, is GAGVSQSPRYKVTKRGQDVALRCDPISGHVSLYWYRQALGQGPEFLTYFNYEAQQDKSGLPNDRFSAERPEGSISTLTIQRTEQRDSAMYRCASSFIREGDEQFFGPGTRLTVL.

This chain connects TRBV9 to TRBJ2-2; 9 nucleotides match TRBD2. Germline V CDR1 and CDR2: SGDLS, YYNGEE. The V gene end was trimmed by 3 bases and the J gene end by 3 bases; junction bases not matched to a gene: 6. CDR3 size: 16 residues. The CDR3 DNA sequence: TGTGCCAGCAGCGCCCGACTAGCGGAGTACACCGGGGAGCTGTTTTTT. Its protein product is CASSARLAEYTGELFF. Using reference TRBV9 and TRBJ2-2 for the parts outside the CDR3, the full variable domain is DSGVTQTPKHLITATGQRVTLRCSPRSGDLSVYWYQQSLDQGLQFLIQYYNGEERAKGNILERFSAQQFPDLHSELNLSSLELGDSALYFCASSARLAEYTGELFFGEGSRLTVL.

V usage is TRBV7-3 and J usage is TRBJ2-1, with TRBD2 matching over 14 bases. CDR1 is SGHTA, CDR2 FQGTGA, per germline. Trimming at V came to 5 bases and at J to 6 bases, leaving 9 bases not matched to a gene. The CDR3 runs to 17 residues. The CDR3 DNA is TGTGCCAGCAGCACCGGACTAGCGGGAGGCACGCTCAATGAGCAGTTCTTC. Translation gives CASSTGLAGGTLNEQFF.

The chain uses TRBV13 and TRBJ2-7; possibly TRBD1 or TRBD2 for D (5 bases each). The V end was cut by 3 bases, the J end by 5 bases, with 14 bases between. The CDR3 sequence is 14 residues long. Per germline, CDR1 PRHDT and CDR2 FYEKMQ (reference sequence). CDR3 sequence reads: CASSFQLQEDEQYF. The DNA for the CDR3 is TGTGCCAGCAGCTTTCAGCTACAGGAGGACGAGCAGTACTTC. Based on the CDR3 plus reference TRBV13 and TRBJ2-7, the full variable domain is AAGVIQSPRHLIKEKRETATLKCYPIPRHDTVYWYQQGPGQDPQFLISFYEKMQSDKGSIPDRFSAQQFSDYHSELNMSSLELGDSALYFCASSFQLQEDEQYFGPGTRLTVT.